Below are 31 T cell receptor beta chains sequenced from a single sample in a study of T cell responses to AZD1222 COVID-19 vaccine. Some clones are missing from TCRdb's copy, which holds only in-frame ones; the method was immunoSEQ multiplex PCR. There are fewer than 150,000 clones in the sample; around 88% occur only once, and 4% to 5.5% lies in the top ten. The sequencing here drew on peripheral blood, taken on day 0 of AZD1222 vaccination. All receptors come from an adult in good health.

This clone turned up a few times. The V and J genes are TRBV2 and TRBJ1-6, with TRBD1 identical over 10 bases. The CDR3 is 15 amino acids. The V and J ends lost 4 bases and 10 bases, in that order; junction bases with no gene match: 7. The germline CDR1 and CDR2 sequences are SNHLY and FYNNEI. Here the CDR3 reads CASSGEGQGQSPLHF. CDR3 nucleotide sequence: TGTGCCAGCAGTGGGGAGGGACAGGGGCAATCACCCCTCCACTTT.

The V and J genes are TRBV11-3 and TRBJ2-2, with unresolved D. Germline assignment: CDR1 SGHNT and CDR2 YENEEA. CDR3 size: 13 residues. V was trimmed by 2 bases and J by 4 bases, leaving 5 bases between them. CDR3 residues: CASSLWLTGELFF. The CDR3 coding sequence is TGTGCCAGCAGCTTATGGCTCACCGGGGAGCTGTTTTTT.

J is TRBJ1-2 and V is TRBV7-2; no clear D. The CDR3 is 14 residues long. The V end lost 0 bases, the J end lost 3 bases, and 8 bases lay between the germline ends. Germline assignment: CDR1 SGHTA and CDR2 FQGNSA. CDR3 nucleotide sequence: TGTGCCAGCAGCTTAGCAGTGAACGACTATGGCTACACCTTC. This translates into CASSLAVNDYGYTF.

This clone was seen only a few times. This chain joins TRBV7-9 and TRBJ1-6; D uncertain. Germline loops: CDR1 SEHNR, CDR2 FQNEAQ (reference sequence). The CDR3 consists of 16 residues. The germline V and J ends were trimmed by 5 bases and 0 bases, with 11 bases remaining between them. The CDR3 reads CASSRIEGSYNSPLHF. DNA for the CDR3: TGTGCCAGCAGCAGGATAGAAGGCTCCTATAATTCACCCCTCCACTTT.

The rearrangement joins TRBV10-1 to TRBJ1-5; TRBD1 might be the D (5 bases). Germline V CDR1 and CDR2: WNHNN, SYGVQD (reference sequence). Deletions cut 2 bases from V and 15 bases from J, with 5 bases between. This CDR3 comprises 9 residues. The CDR3: CASSERGHF. The CDR3 DNA sequence: TGCGCCAGCAGTGAGAGGGGGCATTTT.

This chain joins TRBV28 and TRBJ2-5; D gene uncertain. Germline V gene lookup returns CDR1 MDHEN and CDR2 SYDVKM. Deletions cut 5 bases from V and 7 bases from J, with 14 bases between. There are 13 residues in the CDR3. CDR3 sequence: CASSLRRGGTQYF. Here the CDR3 DNA reads TGTGCCAGCAGTCTCAGACGTGGCGGGACCCAGTACTTC.

CDR3 DNA: TGTGCCAGCAGCCGGGGAATATACAATGAGCAGTTCTTC. Translating gives CASSRGIYNEQFF. V and J are TRBV6-2 or TRBV6-3 and TRBJ2-1, with D perhaps TRBD2 (5 bases). CDR1 and CDR2 (germline): MNHEY, SVGEGT. V shed 6 bases and J shed 4 bases, with 10 bases lying between them. The CDR3 spans 13 residues.

CDR3 protein: CASSNRQGNTEAFF. DNA of the CDR3: TGTGCCAGCAGTAATAGACAGGGGAACACTGAAGCTTTCTTT. The rearrangement joins TRBV6-5 to TRBJ1-1; TRBD1 aligns across 7 bases. Germline assignment: CDR1 MNHEY and CDR2 SVGAGI. The CDR3 contains 14 residues. J was trimmed by 1 base and V by 5 bases; bases with no gene match: 4.

This chain uses TRBV3-1 (or the pseudogene TRBV3-2) with TRBJ1-2; D gene uncertain. This CDR3 has 13 residues. Trimming shortened V by 4 bases and J by 2 bases, and 8 bases separated the two germline ends. The germline CDR1 and CDR2 sequences are LGHDT and YNNKEL (reference sequence). CDR3 nucleotide sequence: TGTGCCAGCAGCCCTCCCAGAAACTATGGCTACACCTTC. Encoded protein: CASSPPRNYGYTF.

This sequence joins TRBV4-2 and TRBJ2-3; 9 bases agree with TRBD2. Germline CDR1 and CDR2: LGHNA and YNFKEQ. V was pared by 1 base and J by 4 bases, with 9 bases of the junction left unmatched. The CDR3 runs 17 residues. The chain's CDR3 is CASSQGEAGGRADTQYF. As DNA, the CDR3 is TGTGCCAGCAGCCAAGGGGAAGCGGGGGGCAGGGCAGATACGCAGTATTTT.

V usage is TRBV7-8 and J usage is TRBJ1-5; D gene uncertain. Germline V CDR1 and CDR2: SGHVS, FQNEAQ. V was clipped by 1 base and J by 5 bases, with 12 bases between them. This CDR3 comprises 15 residues. CDR3 DNA: TGTGCCAGCAGCTTAGATACGTACACCCATCAGCCCCAGCATTTT. Protein: CASSLDTYTHQPQHF.

The CDR3 reads CASSQETGGYEKLFF. CDR3 bases: TGTGCCAGCAGCCAAGAGACAGGGGGGTATGAAAAACTGTTTTTT. This sequence joins TRBV4-2 and TRBJ1-4; 9 bases agree with TRBD1. This CDR3 is built from 15 residues. The germline CDR1 and CDR2 sequences are LGHNA and YNFKEQ. The V segment lost 0 bases and the J segment 6 bases; nucleotides outside the gene matches: 2.

V gene TRBV12-3 or TRBV12-4 combines with J gene TRBJ1-1, with D unresolved. The CDR3 loop spans 13 amino acids. V was pared by 1 base and J by 2 bases, with 5 bases between. CDR3 nucleotides: TGTGCCAGCAGTTTAGGGGCCAACACTGAAGCTTTCTTT. Protein sequence: CASSLGANTEAFF.

The chain couples TRBV5-5 to TRBJ1-2; D perhaps matches TRBD1 (5 bases). Trimming cost V 4 bases and J 4 bases, with 11 bases left between them. The CDR3 runs to 13 residues. Germline CDR1 and CDR2: SGHKS and YYEKEE (reference sequence). The CDR3 coding sequence is TGTGCCAGCAGCGGAGGGGCCTTCTATGGCTACACCTTC. Protein: CASSGGAFYGYTF.

The sample holds a few counts of this clone. This chain links TRBV15 with TRBJ1-4; D not certain. Deletions cut 1 base from V and 1 base from J, with 7 bases between. The CDR3 runs 15 residues. The germline CDR1 and CDR2 sequences are LNHNV and YYDKDF (reference sequence). CDR3 sequence: CATSRVKGTNEKLFF. Here the CDR3 DNA reads TGTGCCACCAGCAGAGTTAAAGGAACTAATGAAAAACTGTTTTTT.

The V call is TRBV3-1 (or the pseudogene TRBV3-2), the J call TRBJ2-3, with D perhaps TRBD2 (5 bases). Trimming took 0 bases from V and 4 from J, leaving 17 bases between them. The germline V gene has CDR1 LGHDT and CDR2 YNNKEL (reference sequence). The CDR3 spans 17 residues. The CDR3 here is CASSQDTGFGFSDTQYF. Written as DNA, the CDR3 is TGTGCCAGCAGCCAAGATACGGGGTTCGGTTTCTCAGATACGCAGTATTTT.

This chain uses TRBV10-1 with TRBJ1-4, with 9 nucleotides matching TRBD1. V dropped 4 bases and J dropped 7; count of bases not matched to a gene: 4. The CDR3 loop spans 14 amino acids. Germline V gene data show CDR1 as WNHNN and CDR2 as SYGVQD (reference sequence). CDR3 sequence (DNA): TGCGCCAGCAGTGCGACAGGGGGTCCTGAAAAACTGTTTTTT. Its protein is CASSATGGPEKLFF.

This chain joins TRBV3-1 (or the pseudogene TRBV3-2) and TRBJ1-5; D may be TRBD1 (5 bases). The CDR3 totals 16 residues. V was shortened by 1 base and J by 0 bases, with 10 bases between the two germline ends. Germline V gene lookup returns CDR1 LGHDT and CDR2 YNNKEL (reference sequence). The CDR3 DNA reads as TGTGCCAGCAGCCAAGGCCTTGGGACTAGCAATCAGCCCCAGCATTTT. Translation: CASSQGLGTSNQPQHF.

The chain carries TRBV20-1 and TRBJ1-4; 7 bases line up with TRBD1. CDR3 length equals 11 residues. Germline assignment: CDR1 DFQATT and CDR2 SNEGSKA (reference sequence). V shed 5 bases and J 12 bases; nucleotides not matched to a gene: 6. CDR3 DNA sequence: TGCAGTGCTCGACAGGGATCAGAACTGTTTTTT. It yields the protein CSARQGSELFF.

This clone was seen a handful of times. It is unclear where the CDR3 begins or ends on the DNA, so no DNA is shown, and the CDR3 is as TCRdb lists it. This chain joins TRBV1 and TRBJ2-7; TRBD2, the table's D call, lacks a check against the DNA. TRBV1 is noted as a pseudogene. The CDR3 has 16 amino acids, counting both end residues. The CDR3 loop is CTSSQVVASGNYEQYF.

The V and J genes are TRBV5-1 and TRBJ2-5; D could derive from TRBD1 or TRBD2 (6 bases each). The CDR3 length is 16 residues. CDR1 is SGHRS and CDR2 is YFSETQ in the germline V gene. V gave up 0 bases and J gave up 1 base, with 13 bases separating them. The CDR3 loop reads CASSLAGGGVQETQYF. CDR3 sequence (DNA): TGCGCCAGCAGCTTGGCCGGGGGCGGGGTCCAAGAGACCCAGTACTTC.

The chain uses TRBV29-1 and TRBJ2-4; tentative D call: TRBD1 (6 bases). The CDR3 loop spans 12 amino acids. The V gene's germline CDR1 is SQVTM and CDR2 ANQGSEA. Trimming left V 4 bases short and J 12 bases short, with 16 bases between. CDR3 in DNA: TGCAGCGTTGTGGCAGGGACATTTACTCAGTACTTC. As protein: CSVVAGTFTQYF.

The chain recombines TRBV19 with TRBJ2-2, with 9 positions matching TRBD1. The CDR3 has 14 amino acids. Looked up from germline, CDR1 is LNHDA and CDR2 is SQIVND (reference sequence). The J segment lost 7 bases and the V segment lost 6 bases, leaving 6 bases of the junction unmatched. The CDR3 sequence: CASSRDRVIGELFF. In nucleotides, the CDR3 is TGTGCCAGTAGCAGGGACAGGGTTATCGGGGAGCTGTTTTTT.

This chain links TRBV7-8 with TRBJ2-2; D is undetermined. The germline V and J ends were trimmed by 5 bases and 6 bases, with 16 bases remaining between them. Germline V gene data show CDR1 as SGHVS and CDR2 as FQNEAQ. This CDR3 contains 15 residues. In DNA form, the CDR3 reads TGTGCCAGCAGCCCTTCCGCGTTGGGGTCCGGGGAGCTGTTTTTT. Encoded protein: CASSPSALGSGELFF.

This clone was observed once. The chain combines TRBV14 with TRBJ1-2; possible D gene TRBD1, 6 bases. This CDR3 contains 13 residues. V shed 1 base and J shed 7 bases, with 10 bases lying between them. Looked up from germline, CDR1 is SGHDN and CDR2 is FVKESK. In nucleotides, the CDR3 is TGTGCCAGCAGCCAAGGGGGACACGGTGGCTACACCTTC. This sequence encodes CASSQGGHGGYTF. Full variable domain (missing parts from reference TRBV14 and TRBJ1-2): EAGVTQFPSHSVIEKGQTVTLRCDPISGHDNLYWYRRVMGKEIKFLLHFVKESKQDESGMPNNRFLAERTGGTYSTLKVQPAELEDSGVYFCASSQGGHGGYTFGSGTRLTVV.

This sequence joins TRBV6-2 or TRBV6-3 and TRBJ1-5; TRBD1 is a possible D gene (6 bases). V shed 4 bases and J shed 7 bases, with 17 bases lying between them. Germline V gene sequence: CDR1 MNHEY, CDR2 SVGEGT. CDR3 length equals 15 residues. CDR3 residues: CASSSEGGSRQPQHF. The CDR3 coding sequence is TGTGCCAGCAGTTCGGAAGGGGGTAGCAGGCAGCCCCAGCATTTT.

This rearrangement joins TRBV6-5 to TRBJ1-4; TRBD1 agrees at 8 bases. Germline CDR1 is MNHEY and CDR2 is SVGAGI. V trimming: 6 bases; J trimming: 7 bases; junction bases outside the gene matches: 7. The CDR3 has 14 amino acids. The CDR3 DNA reads as TGTGCCAGCAGCCTAGACAGGGGCGGTGAAAAACTGTTTTTT. The encoded protein is CASSLDRGGEKLFF.

This chain links TRBV7-3 with TRBJ1-1; D possibly corresponds to TRBD1 (5 bases). With 4 bases removed from V and 8 bases from J, the gap between germline ends came to 14 bases. The CDR3 loop spans 13 amino acids. Germline V gene data show CDR1 as SGHTA and CDR2 as FQGTGA. The CDR3 here is CASSSDSRGEAFF. In DNA, the CDR3 is TGTGCCAGCAGCTCCGATTCGAGGGGCGAAGCTTTCTTT.

This chain links TRBV15 with TRBJ1-5, with TRBD1 as a possible D gene (5 bases). Germline CDR1 reads LNHNV; CDR2 reads YYDKDF (reference sequence). V was trimmed by 4 bases and J by 5 bases, leaving 15 bases between them. The CDR3 is 15 residues long. The CDR3 sequence: CATSNGGLAYQPQHF. The CDR3 DNA follows: TGTGCCACCAGCAACGGGGGACTCGCGTATCAGCCCCAGCATTTT.

The V call is TRBV7-3, the J call TRBJ1-2, with 9 bases aligning to TRBD1. The CDR3 sequence is 13 residues long. Trimming cost V 3 bases and J 7 bases; bases outside gene matches: 3. Germline assignment: CDR1 SGHTA and CDR2 FQGTGA. The chain's CDR3 is CASSFGTGRGYTF. The CDR3 DNA reads TGTGCCAGCAGCTTCGGGACAGGGCGTGGCTACACCTTC.

This clone was seen more than once but under ten times. The CDR3 loop is CSVDSGGWTGELFF. The CDR3 DNA follows: TGCAGCGTTGATAGCGGGGGGTGGACCGGGGAGCTGTTTTTT. The chain recombines TRBV29-1 with TRBJ2-2; 10 bases are a match to TRBD2. J was trimmed by 5 bases and V by 3 bases; bases with no gene match: 3. Germline CDR1 is SQVTM and CDR2 is ANQGSEA. CDR3 length equals 14 residues.